This TCR beta chain was captured by sequencing in a study of PD-L1 blockade in urothelial cancer. Study in general: Blood analysis took place 3 weeks (second dose) and 6 weeks after treatment start. Among blood samples, the median T cell count was some 140,000.

Of note for this clone: The antigen is not known.

The study's findings and limits: At the 3-week point, tumor-associated blood clones expanded more in durable-benefit patients.

Time point reported: peripheral blood 6 weeks after treatment start. Sequencing was performed with immunoSEQ multiplex PCR; in TCRdb, only in-frame clones are kept and a portion is missing. This sample has some 120,000 clones; more than 75% occur once, and the top ten carry roughly 2.6%. Trimming pared 6 bases from V and 1 base from J, leaving 9 bases between. The CDR3 contains 13 residues. Germline V gives CDR1 MDHEN, CDR2 SYDVKM. This chain uses TRBV28 with TRBJ1-1; D gene unclear. Source: PBMCs, taken around atezolizumab (anti-PD-L1) treatment. This clonotype originated in a man aged 45-65 years with urothelial cancer. The CDR3 bases are TGTGCCAGCAGCTTAACAGCGAACACTGAAGCTTTCTTT. Translating gives CASSLTANTEAFF.